A single sample is the source of the 26 T cell receptor beta chains below, sequenced in a study of tumor-infiltrating lymphocytes in primary liver carcinoma. Scientists recovered RNA and DNA together from approximately 20-30 mg of unsorted bulk tissue. The input was approximately 500 ng total RNA; TCR beta cDNA was made from it with a constant-region primer. Slightly modified ARM-PCR served as the procedure for the TCR beta libraries. These libraries came from three rounds of nested multiplex PCR. Investigators reported that the first two PCR rounds, at 9 to 11 cycles each, used TRBV1-TRBV30 forward primers with a C-beta reverse primer. A single record per CDR3 protein comes from TCRdb applying MiXCR to the multiplex PCR reads. In the table there are 50,000 or so distinct CDR3 sequences, around 73% of which are singletons. Sequencing used liver tumor tissue from sampling region 5. The subset denotes: tumor region T5, tumor centre. Receptors were obtained from a man aged 35-49 years with primary liver carcinoma and hepatitis B virus infection.

Points on this clonotype: The conserved phenylalanine or tryptophan normally closing the CDR3 is absent here, so this likely arose from a read error. The DNA is left out, because the CDR3 cannot be placed on it with certainty; the CDR3 is given as TCRdb lists it. The chain couples TRBV29-1 to TRBJ2-5. The CDR3 length is 12 residues, termini included. Germline CDR1 reads SQVTM; CDR2 reads ANQGSEA. This CDR3 is CSVGVQQETQYV.

The rearrangement joins TRBV7-2 to TRBJ2-6; D gene ambiguous. V lost 7 bases and J lost 2, with 9 bases in between. CDR1 and CDR2 (germline): SGHTA, FQGNSA. The length of the CDR3 is 14 residues. The CDR3 sequence is CASTLDPGANVLTF. For the CDR3, the DNA is TGTGCCAGCACGCTTGATCCTGGGGCCAACGTCCTGACTTTC.

As concerns this clonotype: A junction boundary mismatches the germline segment, possibly from a read error. The V and J genes are TRBV7-3 and TRBJ2-2; D not resolved. The CDR3 sequence is 15 residues long. Germline V CDR1 and CDR2: SGHTA, FQGTGA. This chain's CDR3 is CANSLLGSSTGELFF. The CDR3 nucleotides are TGTGCCAACAGCTTACTGGGGTCCTCCACCGGGGAGCTGTTTTTT.

In regard to this clonotype: A junction end diverges from the germline sequence, so it may reflect a read error. V gene TRBV10-3 combines with J gene TRBJ1-1; D possibly corresponds to TRBD1 (6 bases). Looked up from germline, CDR1 is ENHRY and CDR2 is SYGVKD. The CDR3 sequence is 14 residues long. CDR3 region: CATSGTQGSTEAFF. CDR3 nucleotide sequence: TGTGCCACCAGTGGTACTCAGGGGAGTACTGAAGCTTTCTTT.

A remark on this clonotype: It is likely a read error, because the conserved phenylalanine at the end of the CDR3 is missing. J is TRBJ1-1 and V is TRBV16; D possibly corresponds to TRBD1 (5 bases). The V gene's germline CDR1 is KGHSY and CDR2 FQNENV. V lost 2 bases, J lost 0 bases, and 13 bases lay in between. This CDR3 comprises 16 residues. CDR3 nucleotides: TGTGCCAGCAGCCAAAACGGCGGAGGGGTGAACACTGAAGCTTTCCTT. It encodes CASSQNGGGVNTEAFL.

By frequency in the sample, this clonotype is medium-sized (0.01 to 0.1%). The chain has TRBV29-1 and TRBJ1-1; a weak D match, TRBD1 (5 bases). Germline V gene data show CDR1 as SQVTM and CDR2 as ANQGSEA. Trimming removed 2 bases from V and 0 bases from J, with 7 bases in between. The length of the CDR3 is 13 residues. The CDR3 loop is CSVETGMNTEAFF. The CDR3 DNA reads TGCAGCGTTGAAACAGGCATGAACACTGAAGCTTTCTTT. Full variable domain (missing parts from reference TRBV29-1 and TRBJ1-1): SAVISQKPSRDICQRGTSLTIQCQVDSQVTMMFWYRQQPGQSLTLIATANQGSEATYESGFVIDKFPISRPNLTFSTLTVSNMSPEDSSIYLCSVETGMNTEAFFGQGTRLTVV.

This chain uses TRBV29-1 with TRBJ2-3; tentatively, D is TRBD1 or TRBD2 (5 bases each). CDR1 is SQVTM, CDR2 ANQGSEA, per germline. The V and J ends lost 5 bases and 3 bases respectively, with 12 bases between them. The CDR3 spans 13 residues. The CDR3 spells CSVWDLHTDTQYF. The DNA of the CDR3 is TGCAGCGTTTGGGACCTCCATACAGATACGCAGTATTTT.

The gene calls are TRBV4-3 and TRBJ1-2; D gene ambiguous. There are 13 residues in the CDR3. The V end lost 1 base, the J end lost 8 bases, and 11 bases lay between the germline ends. Germline V gene lookup returns CDR1 LGHNA and CDR2 YSLEER. CDR3 loop: CASSQGTSRGYTF. CDR3 nucleotides: TGCGCCAGCAGCCAAGGGACGAGCCGAGGCTACACCTTC.

Comment on this clonotype: This could be a read error, since a much larger clone is one nucleotide away. J is TRBJ2-3 and V is TRBV5-1, with 14 bases that match TRBD2. After removal of 5 bases from V and 3 bases from J, the junction contained 2 bases not matched to a gene. Germline lookup yields CDR1 SGHRS and CDR2 YFSETQ. The CDR3 covers 15 residues. In DNA form, the CDR3 reads TGCGCCAGCAGGACTAGCGGGAGGGCTACAGATACGCAGTATTTT. Residues: CASRTSGRATDTQYF.

This clonotype was seen only once. At one boundary the junction diverges from the germline segment, which might be a read error. V is TRBV28 and J is TRBJ2-1, with 15 bases lining up with TRBD2. This CDR3 is built from 18 residues. Germline assignment: CDR1 MDHEN and CDR2 SYDVKM. The CDR3 DNA follows: TGTGCCAGCAGTCACCTCGGACTAGCGGGAGGGCCCTACAATGAACAGTTCTTC. Protein: CASSHLGLAGGPYNEQFF.

This clonotype was picked up one time. This chain connects TRBV6-6 to TRBJ2-1; unclear D gene. With 7 bases removed from V and 1 base from J, the gap between germline ends came to 8 bases. The CDR3 length is 13 residues. Germline V lookup: CDR1 MNHNY, CDR2 SVGAGI (reference sequence). The CDR3 sequence is CASMSRSYNEQFF. CDR3 DNA sequence: TGTGCCAGCATGAGTCGGTCCTACAATGAGCAGTTCTTC.

This clonotype was counted between two and nine times. Its ends do not fully match the called genes, so a read error is possible. V and J are TRBV6-2 or TRBV6-3 and TRBJ2-7; D is undetermined. CDR1 is MNHEY, CDR2 SVGEGT, per germline. This CDR3 has 13 residues. The CDR3 sequence: CANSYEVPYERYF. The CDR3 DNA follows: TGTGCCAACAGTTACGAGGTACCATACGAGCGGTACTTC.

The chain couples TRBV11-3 to TRBJ2-3; D possibly matches TRBD1 or TRBD2 (5 bases each). The length of the CDR3 is 15 residues. The ends were cut back, 9 bases at V and 2 bases at J, with 18 bases in the middle. CDR1 is SGHNT and CDR2 is YENEEA in the germline V gene. The CDR3 DNA sequence: TGTGCCAGGAGCACCGATGGGGGTCCCACAGATACGCAGTATTTT. This codes for CARSTDGGPTDTQYF.

This sequence joins TRBV19 and TRBJ1-2; tentatively, D is TRBD1 (6 bases). Germline V gene data show CDR1 as LNHDA and CDR2 as SQIVND (reference sequence). V lost 5 bases to trimming and J lost 9 bases, with 16 bases between them. The CDR3 totals 13 residues. The CDR3 loop is CASSSPDRRCYTF. The DNA for the CDR3 is TGTGCCAGTAGTTCCCCAGACAGGCGGTGCTACACCTTC. Looking up the rest from reference TRBV19 and TRBJ1-2 gives the full variable domain: DGGITQSPKYLFRKEGQNVTLSCEQNLNHDAMYWYRQDPGQGLRLIYYSQIVNDFQKGDIAEGYSVSREKKESFPLTVTSAQKNPTAFYLCASSSPDRRCYTFGSGTRLTVV.

Points on this clonotype: Being one base from a much bigger clone, this may be a read error. This sequence joins TRBV20-1 and TRBJ2-7; the match to TRBD2 covers 7 bases. Looked up from germline, CDR1 is DFQATT and CDR2 is SNEGSKA (reference sequence). V lost 3 bases, J lost 5 bases, and 16 bases stayed unmatched. The CDR3 is made up of 16 amino acids. CDR3 bases: TGCAGTGCTAGGAAGGGAGCGGGAATCACAATCGACGAGCAGTACTTC. It translates to CSARKGAGITIDEQYF.

The gene calls are TRBV2 and TRBJ2-7; 7 bases map to TRBD2. Per the germline V gene, CDR1 is SNHLY and CDR2 is FYNNEI. The trim removed 7 bases at V and 1 base at J, leaving 19 bases unmatched. The CDR3 totals 18 residues. CDR3 DNA: TGTGCCAGCACCCCGGGACTGGCGGGAGTCTGGGCTTCCTACGAGCAGTACTTC. Translation: CASTPGLAGVWASYEQYF.

With respect to this clonotype: Given a much more abundant clone one base away, this may be a read error. The CDR3 spells CASNLAGGPFDYEQYF. As DNA, the CDR3 is TGTGCCAGCAACTTAGCAGGGGGCCCCTTTGACTACGAGCAGTACTTC. The chain uses TRBV11-2 and TRBJ2-7, with 8 bases that match TRBD1. The CDR3 has 16 residues. Germline CDR1 and CDR2: SGHAT and FQNNGV.

This clonotype was seen once. The genes are TRBV5-6 and TRBJ2-1, with 10 bases aligning to TRBD2. The germline V gene has CDR1 SGHDT and CDR2 YYEEEE. After removal of 8 bases from V and 5 bases from J, the junction contained 13 bases not matched to a gene. The CDR3 runs 16 residues. This CDR3 is CARSPSGSGRDNEQFF. CDR3 in DNA: TGTGCCAGGAGCCCCTCTGGGAGCGGGAGGGACAATGAGCAGTTCTTC.

Notes on this clonotype: One junction end does not reproduce the germline sequence, and a read error may be involved. The chain employs TRBV5-4 and TRBJ1-2; D call uncertain. The germline V gene encodes CDR1 SGHNT and CDR2 YYREEE (reference sequence). The CDR3 covers 15 residues. The CDR3 bases are TGCGCCAGCAGCTTAGCGGCCAGGCTCACTCATGGCTACATCTTC. Protein product: CASSLAARLTHGYIF.

Comments on this clonotype: The conserved phenylalanine or tryptophan is not found at the CDR3 terminus, so this likely reflects a read error. The gene calls are TRBV6-4 and TRBJ2-5; 12 nucleotides agree with TRBD2. The germline V gene encodes CDR1 MRHNA and CDR2 SNTAGT. This CDR3 spans 15 amino acids. The CDR3 DNA is TGTGCCAGTGACAGGACTAGCGGGACGGAAGATACCCAGTACTTA. This sequence encodes CASDRTSGTEDTQYL.

As for this clonotype: At one boundary the junction diverges from the germline segment, which might be a read error. J is TRBJ1-4 and V is TRBV28; 7 bases fit TRBD1. The germline V gene has CDR1 MDHEN and CDR2 SYDVKM. There are 17 residues in the CDR3. As DNA, the CDR3 is TGCGCCAGCAGTTTTGGGGACAGATTTGCAACTAATGAAAACCTGTTTTTT. Amino acids: CASSFGDRFATNENLFF.

As for this clonotype: A read error may account for a junction end that differs from germline. The chain links TRBV11-3 to TRBJ2-1; no clear D. Germline CDR1 is SGHNT and CDR2 is YENEEA. CDR3 length: 14 residues. The chain's CDR3 is CANSLGVPNNGQFF. The CDR3 region has the DNA TGTGCCAACAGCTTAGGCGTCCCGAACAATGGGCAGTTCTTC.

This clonotype was detected only once. The conserved closing phenylalanine or tryptophan is absent in this CDR3, likely reflecting a read error. V and J are TRBV14 and TRBJ2-1; 8 nucleotides match TRBD2. This CDR3 contains 16 residues. V was clipped by 6 bases and J by 5 bases; unmatched bases: 12. The germline V gene has CDR1 SGHDN and CDR2 FVKESK. The CDR3 reads CASSAVAGWLNNEQFL. The CDR3 DNA is TGTGCCAGCAGTGCTGTAGCGGGATGGTTAAACAATGAGCAGTTCTTA.

With regard to this clonotype: An end of the junction does not agree with germline; a read error may underlie this. The J gene is TRBJ2-1, the V gene TRBV30; 13 bases are shared with TRBD2. CDR3 length: 16 amino acids. Germline CDR1 GTSNPN, CDR2 SVGIG (reference sequence). CDR3 in amino acids: CAWSAGLAGVGGELFF. CDR3 sequence (DNA): TGTGCCTGGAGTGCCGGACTAGCGGGAGTTGGAGGGGAGCTGTTCTTC.

In regard to this clonotype: The germline gene is not matched at one end of the junction; a read error may be the cause. The chain joins TRBV16 to TRBJ1-4; TRBD1 matches 10 bases. The CDR3 is made up of 15 amino acids. Germline CDR1 and CDR2: KGHSY and FQNENV. CDR3 sequence reads: CARSQSGQGNEILFF. The CDR3 nucleotides are TGTGCCAGGAGCCAATCGGGACAGGGGAATGAAATACTGTTTTTT.

In its sample, this clonotype was seen many times. This rearrangement joins TRBV7-2 to TRBJ2-7, with TRBD1 identical over 10 bases. The germline gives CDR1 SGHTA, CDR2 FQGNSA. V lost 1 base to trimming and J lost 6 bases; unmatched junction nucleotides: 0. The CDR3 is 13 residues long. The CDR3 DNA reads TGTGCCAGCAGCTTAGGGACAGGGGGCGAGCAGTACTTC. It is translated as CASSLGTGGEQYF.